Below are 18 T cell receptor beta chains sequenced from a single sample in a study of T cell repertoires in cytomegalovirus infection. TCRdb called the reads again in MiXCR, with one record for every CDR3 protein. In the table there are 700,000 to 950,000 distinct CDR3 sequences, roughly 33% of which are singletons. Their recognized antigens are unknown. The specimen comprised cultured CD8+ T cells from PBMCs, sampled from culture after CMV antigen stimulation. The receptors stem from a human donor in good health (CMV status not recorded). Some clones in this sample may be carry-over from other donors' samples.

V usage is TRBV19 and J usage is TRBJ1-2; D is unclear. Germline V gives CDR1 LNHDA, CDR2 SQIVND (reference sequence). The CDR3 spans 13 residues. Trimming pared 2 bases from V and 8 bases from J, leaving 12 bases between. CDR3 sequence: CASSIPRQDGYTF. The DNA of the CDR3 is TGTGCCAGTAGTATACCTCGCCAGGACGGCTACACCTTC.

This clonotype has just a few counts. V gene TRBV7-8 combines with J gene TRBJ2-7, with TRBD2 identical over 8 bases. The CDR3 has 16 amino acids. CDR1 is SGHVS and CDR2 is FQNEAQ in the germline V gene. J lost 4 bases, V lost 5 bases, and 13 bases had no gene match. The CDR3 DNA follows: TGTGCCAGCAGCCTCCGGGGGGGTTTACTACTATACGAGCAGTACGTC. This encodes CASSLRGGLLLYEQYV.

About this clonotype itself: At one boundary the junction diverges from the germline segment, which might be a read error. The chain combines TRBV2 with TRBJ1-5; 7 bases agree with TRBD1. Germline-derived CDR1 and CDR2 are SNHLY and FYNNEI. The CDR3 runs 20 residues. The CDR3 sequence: CANSDPGGTVYRLDNQPQHF. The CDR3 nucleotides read TGTGCCAACAGTGACCCCGGGGGGACAGTCTATCGGTTGGACAATCAGCCCCAGCATTTT.

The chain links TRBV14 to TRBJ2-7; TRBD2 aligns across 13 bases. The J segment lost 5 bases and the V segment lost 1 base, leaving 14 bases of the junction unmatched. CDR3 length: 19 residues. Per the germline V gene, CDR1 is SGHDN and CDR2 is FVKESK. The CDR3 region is CASSQGLAGGLVLSDEQYF. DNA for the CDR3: TGTGCCAGCAGCCAAGGACTAGCGGGGGGATTAGTCCTAAGTGACGAGCAGTACTTC. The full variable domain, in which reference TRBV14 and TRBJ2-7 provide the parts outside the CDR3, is EAGVTQFPSHSVIEKGQTVTLRCDPISGHDNLYWYRRVMGKEIKFLLHFVKESKQDESGMPNNRFLAERTGGTYSTLKVQPAELEDSGVYFCASSQGLAGGLVLSDEQYFGPGTRLTVT.

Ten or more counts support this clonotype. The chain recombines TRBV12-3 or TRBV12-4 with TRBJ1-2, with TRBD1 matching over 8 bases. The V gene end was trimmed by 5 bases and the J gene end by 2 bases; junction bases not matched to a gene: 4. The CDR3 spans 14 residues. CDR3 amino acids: CASSPTGGNYGYTF. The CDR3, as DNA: TGTGCCAGCAGTCCAACAGGGGGGAACTATGGCTACACCTTC.

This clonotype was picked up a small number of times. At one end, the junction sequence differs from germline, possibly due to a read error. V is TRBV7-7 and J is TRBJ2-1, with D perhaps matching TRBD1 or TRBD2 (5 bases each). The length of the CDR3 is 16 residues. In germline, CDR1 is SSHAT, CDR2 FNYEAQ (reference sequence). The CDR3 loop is CASSPGWGSSYNEQFF. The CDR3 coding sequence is TGTGCTAGCAGCCCCGGCTGGGGGAGCTCCTACAATGAGCAGTTCTTC.

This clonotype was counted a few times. The CDR3 sequence is CASSLAGGPQFF. The CDR3 DNA follows: TGTGCCAGCAGCTTAGCGGGGGGGCCCCAGTTCTTC. The V call is TRBV7-9, the J call TRBJ2-1; perhaps TRBD2 as D (7 bases). V was shortened by 0 bases and J by 13 bases, with 10 bases between the two germline ends. Germline V gene sequence: CDR1 SEHNR, CDR2 FQNEAQ (reference sequence). There are 12 residues in the CDR3.

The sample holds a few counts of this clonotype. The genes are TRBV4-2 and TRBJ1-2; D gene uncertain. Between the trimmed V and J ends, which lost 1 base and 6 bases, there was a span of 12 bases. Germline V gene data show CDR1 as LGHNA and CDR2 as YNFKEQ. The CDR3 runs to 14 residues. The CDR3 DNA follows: TGTGCCAGCAGCCAAGTGGGCGGGTTGAATGGCTACACCTTC. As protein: CASSQVGGLNGYTF.

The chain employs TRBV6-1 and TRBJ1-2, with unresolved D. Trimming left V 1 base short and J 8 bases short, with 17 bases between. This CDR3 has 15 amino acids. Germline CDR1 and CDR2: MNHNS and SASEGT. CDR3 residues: CASSEVSLAKGGYTF. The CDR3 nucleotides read TGTGCCAGCAGTGAAGTCTCTCTGGCTAAAGGAGGCTACACCTTC.

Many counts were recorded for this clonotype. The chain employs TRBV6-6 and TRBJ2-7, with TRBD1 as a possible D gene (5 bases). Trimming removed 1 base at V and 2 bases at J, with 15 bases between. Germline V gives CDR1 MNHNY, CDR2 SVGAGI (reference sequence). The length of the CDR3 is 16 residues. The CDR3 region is CASSYLPRGGTYEQYV. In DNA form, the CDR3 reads TGTGCCAGCAGTTACTTACCTAGGGGCGGAACCTACGAGCAGTACGTC.

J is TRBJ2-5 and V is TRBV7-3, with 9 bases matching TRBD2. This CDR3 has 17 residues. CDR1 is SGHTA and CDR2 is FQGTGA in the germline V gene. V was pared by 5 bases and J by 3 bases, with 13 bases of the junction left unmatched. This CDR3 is CASSPGLAGGPKETQYF. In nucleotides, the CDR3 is TGTGCCAGCAGCCCAGGACTGGCGGGGGGGCCAAAAGAGACCCAGTACTTC.

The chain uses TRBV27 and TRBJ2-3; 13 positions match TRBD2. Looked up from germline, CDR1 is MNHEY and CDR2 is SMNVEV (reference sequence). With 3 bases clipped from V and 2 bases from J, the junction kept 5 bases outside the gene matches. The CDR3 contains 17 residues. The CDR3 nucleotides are TGTGCCAGCAGTTTCTTAACTAGCGGGGGGGTCACAGATACGCAGTATTTT. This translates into CASSFLTSGGVTDTQYF.

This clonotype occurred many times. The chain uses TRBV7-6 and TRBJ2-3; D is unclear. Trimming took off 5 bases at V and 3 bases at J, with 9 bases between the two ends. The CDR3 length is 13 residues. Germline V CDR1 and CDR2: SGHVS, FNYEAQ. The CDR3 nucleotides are TGTGCCAGCAGCCCCGGGCCAACAGATACGCAGTATTTT. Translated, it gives CASSPGPTDTQYF.

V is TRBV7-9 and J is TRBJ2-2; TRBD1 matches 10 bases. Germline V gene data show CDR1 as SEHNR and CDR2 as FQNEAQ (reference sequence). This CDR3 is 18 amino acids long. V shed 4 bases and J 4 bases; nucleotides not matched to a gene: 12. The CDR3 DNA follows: TGTGCCAGCAGCTCATTCCGGACAGGGGGTTTCCGCACCGGGGAGCTGTTTTTT. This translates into CASSSFRTGGFRTGELFF.

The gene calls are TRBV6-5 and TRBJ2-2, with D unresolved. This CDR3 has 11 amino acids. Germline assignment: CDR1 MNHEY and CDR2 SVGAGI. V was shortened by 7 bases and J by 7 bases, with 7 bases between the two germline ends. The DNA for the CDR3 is TGTGCCAGCAAATTCGGCGGGGAGCTGTTTTTT. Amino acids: CASKFGGELFF.

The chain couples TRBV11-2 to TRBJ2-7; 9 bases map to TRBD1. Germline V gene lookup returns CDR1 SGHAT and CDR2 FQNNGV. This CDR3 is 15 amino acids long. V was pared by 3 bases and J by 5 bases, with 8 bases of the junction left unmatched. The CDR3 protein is CASSFRDRVGDEQYV. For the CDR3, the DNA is TGTGCCAGCAGCTTCCGGGACAGGGTAGGGGACGAGCAGTACGTC.

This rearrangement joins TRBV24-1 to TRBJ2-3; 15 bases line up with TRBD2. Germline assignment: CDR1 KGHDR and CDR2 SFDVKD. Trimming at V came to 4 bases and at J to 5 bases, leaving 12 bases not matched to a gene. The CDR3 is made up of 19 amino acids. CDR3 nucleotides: TGTGCCACCAGTGACTCTACTTGGACTAGCGGGGGGGCTATAGATACGCAGTATTTT. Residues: CATSDSTWTSGGAIDTQYF.

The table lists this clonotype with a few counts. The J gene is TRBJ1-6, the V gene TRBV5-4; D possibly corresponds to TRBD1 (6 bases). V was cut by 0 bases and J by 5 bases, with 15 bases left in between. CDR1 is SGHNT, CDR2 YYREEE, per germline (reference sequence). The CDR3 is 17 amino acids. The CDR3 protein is CASSLGGGYGDNSPLHF. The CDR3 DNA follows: TGTGCCAGCAGCTTGGGAGGGGGTTATGGGGATAATTCACCCCTCCACTTT.